These 28 T cell receptor beta chains share one sample of origin, sequenced in a study of cytomegalovirus exposure and HLA in healthy donors. 60 Vbeta and 13 Jbeta primers were used in PCR. TCRdb's table, derived via immunoSEQ multiplex PCR, lists solely in-frame clones and lacks some. This sample has approximately 120,000 clones, with less than 80% found just once. The sample taken for sequencing was PBMCs. These receptors were collected from a man aged 50-60 years in good health and CMV-seronegative.

This rearrangement joins TRBV6-5 to TRBJ2-7; TRBD2 matches 9 bases. Germline V gene sequence: CDR1 MNHEY, CDR2 SVGAGI. The CDR3 is 13 amino acids. V dropped 2 bases and J dropped 6; count of bases not matched to a gene: 2. As DNA, the CDR3 is TGTGCCAGCAGTTACCGGCGGGGGGGCGAGCAGTACGTC. Encoded protein: CASSYRRGGEQYV.

The chain couples TRBV19 to TRBJ2-4; 10 nucleotides match TRBD2. The V gene's germline CDR1 is LNHDA and CDR2 SQIVND (reference sequence). This CDR3 is built from 16 residues. The V and J ends lost 6 bases and 2 bases, in that order; junction bases with no gene match: 7. The CDR3 sequence is CASSPSSGGPKNIQYF. CDR3 nucleotide sequence: TGTGCCAGTAGCCCTTCTAGCGGGGGCCCCAAAAACATTCAGTACTTC.

The chain combines TRBV7-2 with TRBJ1-2; D remains unclear. Trimming removed 5 bases from V and 3 bases from J, with 10 bases in between. The length of the CDR3 is 13 residues. From germline, CDR1 is SGHTA and CDR2 FQGNSA. The CDR3 bases are TGTGCCAGCAGCCCCCGGCGGGACTATGGCTACACCTTC. It translates to CASSPRRDYGYTF.

This chain joins TRBV11-1 and TRBJ2-3, with 7 bases identical to TRBD2. Germline V gene sequence: CDR1 SGHAT, CDR2 FQDESV (reference sequence). The CDR3 runs 14 residues. The V gene end was trimmed by 5 bases and the J gene end by 4 bases; junction bases not matched to a gene: 6. CDR3 nucleotides: TGTGCCAGCAGCCGGGGGAGGGGATCAGATACGCAGTATTTT. This sequence encodes CASSRGRGSDTQYF.

The CDR3 coding sequence is TGTGCCAGCACTTTAAAGAGGTACACTGAAGCTTTCTTT. Its translation: CASTLKRYTEAFF. The gene calls are TRBV6-5 and TRBJ1-1; D gene unclear. The CDR3 extends over 13 amino acids. CDR1 and CDR2 (germline): MNHEY, SVGAGI. Trimming took off 7 bases at V and 3 bases at J, with 12 bases between the two ends.

This chain connects TRBV6-6 to TRBJ2-3; TRBD2 agrees at 8 bases. Looked up from germline, CDR1 is MNHNY and CDR2 is SVGAGI (reference sequence). This CDR3 spans 14 amino acids. The V and J ends lost 8 bases and 1 base, in that order; junction bases with no gene match: 5. Here the CDR3 DNA reads TGTGCCAGCCGGGCGGGACTAGGCACAGATACGCAGTATTTT. This encodes CASRAGLGTDTQYF.

The chain links TRBV10-3 to TRBJ2-2, with 7 bases identical to TRBD1. V shed 7 bases and J 4 bases; nucleotides not matched to a gene: 6. CDR1 ENHRY and CDR2 SYGVKD come from the germline V gene. This CDR3 has 14 amino acids. This chain's CDR3 is CAITAGGATGELFF. The CDR3 DNA reads TGTGCCATCACGGCAGGGGGTGCCACCGGGGAGCTGTTTTTT.

This rearrangement joins TRBV27 to TRBJ1-1, with a tentative D call TRBD1 (5 bases). Per the germline V gene, CDR1 is MNHEY and CDR2 is SMNVEV (reference sequence). The CDR3 covers 16 residues. V was cut by 0 bases and J by 3 bases, with 14 bases left in between. CDR3: CASSLSPAGGYTEAFF. The CDR3 region has the DNA TGTGCCAGCAGTTTATCCCCCGCCGGGGGGTACACTGAAGCTTTCTTT.

This clone occurred a few times. The chain has TRBV7-8 and TRBJ1-2; TRBD1 matches at 7 bases. This CDR3 spans 15 amino acids. V shed 5 bases and J 5 bases; nucleotides not matched to a gene: 11. Germline lookup yields CDR1 SGHVS and CDR2 FQNEAQ. DNA for the CDR3: TGTGCCAGCAGCATACGGGACAGACGGGGATATGGCTACACCTTC. Its protein is CASSIRDRRGYGYTF.

The chain recombines TRBV6-5 with TRBJ1-5, with 7 positions matching TRBD1. Germline V lookup: CDR1 MNHEY, CDR2 SVGAGI. After removal of 4 bases from V and 4 bases from J, the junction contained 10 bases not matched to a gene. CDR3 size: 16 residues. CDR3 loop: CASSSRGGTANQPQHF. The CDR3 DNA reads as TGTGCCAGCAGTTCCCGGGGGGGGACAGCGAATCAGCCCCAGCATTTT.

CDR3 in amino acids: CSGTGNTGELFF. The CDR3 bases are TGCAGTGGGACAGGGAACACCGGGGAGCTGTTTTTT. The J gene is TRBJ2-2, the V gene TRBV29-1, with 8 bases that match TRBD1. Looked up from germline, CDR1 is SQVTM and CDR2 is ANQGSEA. The CDR3 has 12 residues.

The chain employs TRBV7-9 and TRBJ1-5, with 8 nucleotides matching TRBD1. The V and J ends lost 8 bases and 0 bases, in that order; junction bases with no gene match: 6. The CDR3 totals 15 residues. Germline assignment: CDR1 SEHNR and CDR2 FQNEAQ (reference sequence). The CDR3 DNA is TGTGCCAGCTCAGGGGGCCTATATAGCAATCAGCCCCAGCATTTT. Encoded protein: CASSGGLYSNQPQHF.

Worth noting for this clone: The junction departs from the called germline gene at one end, perhaps through a read error. The rearrangement joins TRBV7-9 to TRBJ2-5; maybe TRBD2 (5 bases). This CDR3 has 12 residues. Germline lookup yields CDR1 SEHNR and CDR2 FQNEAQ (reference sequence). CDR3 residues: CSSSRTSETQYF. For the CDR3, the DNA is TGTTCCAGCAGCAGGACTTCAGAGACCCAGTACTTC.

This clone was seen only a few times. This chain uses TRBV7-2 with TRBJ1-3, with D maybe TRBD1 (6 bases). Germline loops: CDR1 SGHTA, CDR2 FQGNSA. V lost 5 bases and J 2 bases, leaving 13 bases between the germline ends. The CDR3 contains 15 residues. The chain's CDR3 is CASSPGVAPGNTIYF. CDR3 DNA sequence: TGTGCCAGCAGCCCAGGGGTGGCTCCTGGAAACACCATATATTTT.

The J gene is TRBJ2-3, the V gene TRBV5-1; 7 nucleotides agree with TRBD1. Germline assignment: CDR1 SGHRS and CDR2 YFSETQ. CDR3 size: 14 residues. J lost 3 bases, V lost 1 base, and 2 bases had no gene match. Here the CDR3 reads CASSLRGQTDTQYF. The DNA of the CDR3 is TGCGCCAGCAGCTTGAGGGGGCAGACAGATACGCAGTATTTT.

The genes are TRBV4-3 and TRBJ2-7; TRBD2 might be the D (5 bases). Germline V gene data show CDR1 as LGHNA and CDR2 as YSLEER. The CDR3 spans 16 residues. V was pared by 2 bases and J by 2 bases, with 16 bases between. The CDR3 sequence is CASSQNLGRAAYEQYF. As DNA, the CDR3 is TGCGCCAGCAGCCAAAACCTAGGGCGGGCGGCCTACGAGCAGTACTTC.

V usage is TRBV28 and J usage is TRBJ2-7; D uncertain. Germline V gives CDR1 MDHEN, CDR2 SYDVKM. The CDR3 is 15 amino acids. The V gene lost 6 bases and the J gene lost 0 bases, with 15 bases spanning the gap. The CDR3 sequence is CASSPGGLSSYEQYV. The DNA of the CDR3 is TGTGCCAGCAGCCCCGGTGGGCTAAGCTCCTACGAGCAGTACGTC.

The V gene is TRBV11-2, the J gene TRBJ2-7; 7 nucleotides align to TRBD1. Trimming removed 5 bases from V and 0 bases from J; junction bases left unmatched: 7. The CDR3 has 15 amino acids. The V gene's germline CDR1 is SGHAT and CDR2 FQNNGV. CDR3 residues: CASSPDRASSYEQYF. The CDR3 coding sequence is TGTGCCAGCAGCCCTGACAGGGCGAGCTCCTACGAGCAGTACTTC.

The chain recombines TRBV6-5 with TRBJ2-5, with 7 bases identical to TRBD1. The J call could be wrong; TRBJ2-7 is a better fit for the DNA end. The length of the CDR3 is 14 residues. CDR1 and CDR2 (germline): MNHEY, SVGAGI. Here the CDR3 reads CASSPRQGVYEQYF. CDR3 nucleotide sequence: TGTGCCAGCAGCCCCCGACAGGGTGTATACGAGCAGTACTTC.

The chain links TRBV5-6 to TRBJ1-6, with D possibly matching TRBD1 (6 bases). The V end was cut by 4 bases, the J end by 6 bases, with 14 bases between. This CDR3 contains 15 residues. CDR1 SGHDT and CDR2 YYEEEE come from the germline V gene. In DNA, the CDR3 is TGTGCCAGCAGCCCAGCGACAGGAGGTAATTCACCCCTCCACTTT. Its protein product is CASSPATGGNSPLHF.

The V gene is TRBV6-4, the J gene TRBJ1-1; D is uncertain. In germline, CDR1 is MRHNA, CDR2 SNTAGT. The CDR3 has 13 amino acids. The germline V and J ends were trimmed by 10 bases and 1 base, with 13 bases remaining between them. The CDR3 DNA follows: TGTGCCACCTCCCGAGAGCGGAACACTGAAGCTTTCTTT. This codes for CATSRERNTEAFF.

V gene TRBV6-5 combines with J gene TRBJ1-2; D call uncertain. V was trimmed by 7 bases and J by 3 bases, leaving 9 bases between them. This CDR3 has 12 residues. Germline lookup yields CDR1 MNHEY and CDR2 SVGAGI. The CDR3 nucleotides are TGTGCCAGCATCGGTGAGGACTATGGCTACACCTTC. As protein: CASIGEDYGYTF.

The chain carries TRBV5-1 and TRBJ1-1; TRBD1 matches 7 bases. V gave up 2 bases and J gave up 1 base; unmatched junction bases: 5. This CDR3 spans 15 amino acids. Germline V gene data show CDR1 as SGHRS and CDR2 as YFSETQ. CDR3 amino acids: CASSLTGTANTEAFF. Written as DNA, the CDR3 is TGCGCCAGCAGCTTAACCGGGACAGCGAACACTGAAGCTTTCTTT.

The gene calls are TRBV6-5 and TRBJ2-7; D not certain. V lost 0 bases and J lost 2, with 8 bases in between. The germline V gene has CDR1 MNHEY and CDR2 SVGAGI. The CDR3 contains 14 residues. CDR3 residues: CASSYSYSTYEQYF. The DNA for the CDR3 is TGTGCCAGCAGTTACTCGTATTCTACCTACGAGCAGTACTTC.

The chain links TRBV4-1 to TRBJ2-7, with TRBD1 matching 11 bases. The ends lost 1 base at V and 6 bases at J; junction bases unmatched: 8. Germline V gene data show CDR1 as MGHRA and CDR2 as YSYEKL. CDR3 length equals 16 residues. This CDR3 reads CASSQVLGTGGSEQYF. The DNA of the CDR3 is TGCGCCAGCAGCCAAGTCTTGGGGACAGGGGGGAGCGAGCAGTACTTC.

This chain connects TRBV5-1 to TRBJ2-7; maybe TRBD1 (5 bases). Trimming left V 4 bases short and J 2 bases short, with 13 bases between. Per the germline V gene, CDR1 is SGHRS and CDR2 is YFSETQ. The CDR3 length is 14 residues. CDR3 in amino acids: CASSPGSITYEQYF. As DNA, the CDR3 is TGCGCCAGCAGCCCAGGGTCTATCACCTACGAGCAGTACTTC.

The chain is built from TRBV14 and TRBJ2-3; TRBD2 agrees at 7 bases. Germline CDR1 and CDR2: SGHDN and FVKESK. V trimming: 0 bases; J trimming: 3 bases; junction bases outside the gene matches: 3. The CDR3 covers 15 residues. CDR3 DNA: TGTGCCAGCAGCCAAGAGGGCGGGGGAACAGATACGCAGTATTTT. This gives the protein CASSQEGGGTDTQYF.

This clone turned up a few times. The V and J genes are TRBV4-3 and TRBJ1-6; 9 bases align to TRBD1. Trimming at V came to 3 bases and at J to 10 bases, leaving 7 bases not matched to a gene. The CDR3 is made up of 15 amino acids. Germline CDR1 LGHNA, CDR2 YSLEER. The CDR3: CASSHQDRGQSPLHF. CDR3 bases: TGCGCCAGCAGCCACCAGGACAGGGGACAATCACCCCTCCACTTT.